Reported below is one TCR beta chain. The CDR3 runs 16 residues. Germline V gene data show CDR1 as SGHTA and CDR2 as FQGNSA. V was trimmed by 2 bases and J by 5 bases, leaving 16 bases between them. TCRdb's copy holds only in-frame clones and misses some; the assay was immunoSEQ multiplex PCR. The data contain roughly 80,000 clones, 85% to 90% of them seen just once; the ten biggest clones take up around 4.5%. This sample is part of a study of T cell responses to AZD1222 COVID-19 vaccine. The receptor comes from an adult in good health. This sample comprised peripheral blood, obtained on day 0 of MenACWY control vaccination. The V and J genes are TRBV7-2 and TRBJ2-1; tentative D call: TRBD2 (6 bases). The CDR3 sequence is CASSLLPRGLNNEQFF. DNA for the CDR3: TGTGCCAGCAGCTTACTTCCGCGGGGACTGAACAATGAGCAGTTCTTC.